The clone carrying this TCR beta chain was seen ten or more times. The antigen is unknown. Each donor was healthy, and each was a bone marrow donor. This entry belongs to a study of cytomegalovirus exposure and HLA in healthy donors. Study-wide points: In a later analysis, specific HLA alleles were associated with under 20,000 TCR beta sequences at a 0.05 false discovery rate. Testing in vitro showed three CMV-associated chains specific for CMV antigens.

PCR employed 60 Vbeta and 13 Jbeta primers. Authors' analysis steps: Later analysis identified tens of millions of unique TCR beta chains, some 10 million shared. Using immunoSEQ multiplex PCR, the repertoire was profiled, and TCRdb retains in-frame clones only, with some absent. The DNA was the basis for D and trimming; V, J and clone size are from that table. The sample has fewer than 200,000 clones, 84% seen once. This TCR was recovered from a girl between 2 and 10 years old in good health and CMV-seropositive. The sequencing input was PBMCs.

Here the CDR3 DNA reads TGCGCCAGCAGCTTGGCACCGGGTTCCTCGGGGGAAAAACTGTTTTTT. Protein product: CASSLAPGSSGEKLFF. The V gene is TRBV5-1, the J gene TRBJ1-4; no clear D. This CDR3 is 16 amino acids long. Looked up from germline, CDR1 is SGHRS and CDR2 is YFSETQ. V lost 0 bases, J lost 8 bases, and 17 bases lay in between.